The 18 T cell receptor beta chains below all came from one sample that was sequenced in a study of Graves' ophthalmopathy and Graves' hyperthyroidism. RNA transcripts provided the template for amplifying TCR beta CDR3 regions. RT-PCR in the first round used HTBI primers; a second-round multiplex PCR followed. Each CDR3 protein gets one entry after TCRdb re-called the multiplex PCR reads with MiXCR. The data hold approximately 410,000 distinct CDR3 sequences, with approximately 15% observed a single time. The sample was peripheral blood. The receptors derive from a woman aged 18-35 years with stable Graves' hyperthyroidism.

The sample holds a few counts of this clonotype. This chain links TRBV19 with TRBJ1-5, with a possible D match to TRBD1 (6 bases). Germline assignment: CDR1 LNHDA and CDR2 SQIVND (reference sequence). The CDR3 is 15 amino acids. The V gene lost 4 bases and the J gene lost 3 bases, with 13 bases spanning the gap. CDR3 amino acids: CASSRTAPTNQPQHF. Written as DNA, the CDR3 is TGTGCCAGTAGTAGGACAGCCCCGACCAATCAGCCCCAGCATTTT.

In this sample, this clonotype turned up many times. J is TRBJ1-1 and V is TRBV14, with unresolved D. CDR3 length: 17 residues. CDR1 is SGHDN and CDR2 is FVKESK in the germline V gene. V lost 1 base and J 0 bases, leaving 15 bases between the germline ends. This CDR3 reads CASSQAVPGWVNTEAFF. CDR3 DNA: TGTGCCAGCAGCCAAGCAGTGCCGGGTTGGGTGAACACTGAAGCTTTCTTT. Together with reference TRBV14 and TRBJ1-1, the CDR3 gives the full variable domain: EAGVTQFPSHSVIEKGQTVTLRCDPISGHDNLYWYRRVMGKEIKFLLHFVKESKQDESGMPNNRFLAERTGGTYSTLKVQPAELEDSGVYFCASSQAVPGWVNTEAFFGQGTRLTVV.

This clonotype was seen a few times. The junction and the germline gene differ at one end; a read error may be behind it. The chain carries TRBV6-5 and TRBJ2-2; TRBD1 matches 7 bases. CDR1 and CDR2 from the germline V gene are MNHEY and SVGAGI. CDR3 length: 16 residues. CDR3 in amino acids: CANSSQTGLNTGELFF. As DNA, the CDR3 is TGTGCCAACAGTTCCCAGACAGGGCTCAACACCGGGGAGCTGTTTTTT.

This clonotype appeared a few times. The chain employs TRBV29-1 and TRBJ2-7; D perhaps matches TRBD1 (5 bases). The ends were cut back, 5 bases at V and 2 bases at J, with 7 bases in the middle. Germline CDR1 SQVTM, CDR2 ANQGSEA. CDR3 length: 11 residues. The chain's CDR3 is CSVPGTYEQYF. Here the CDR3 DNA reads TGCAGCGTTCCAGGGACCTACGAGCAGTACTTC.

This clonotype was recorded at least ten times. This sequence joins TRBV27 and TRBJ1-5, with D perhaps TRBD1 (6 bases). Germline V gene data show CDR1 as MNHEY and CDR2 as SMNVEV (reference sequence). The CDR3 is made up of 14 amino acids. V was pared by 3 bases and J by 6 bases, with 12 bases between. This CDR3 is CASSFLGGAQPQHF. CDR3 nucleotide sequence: TGTGCCAGCAGTTTTCTGGGGGGGGCTCAGCCCCAGCATTTT.

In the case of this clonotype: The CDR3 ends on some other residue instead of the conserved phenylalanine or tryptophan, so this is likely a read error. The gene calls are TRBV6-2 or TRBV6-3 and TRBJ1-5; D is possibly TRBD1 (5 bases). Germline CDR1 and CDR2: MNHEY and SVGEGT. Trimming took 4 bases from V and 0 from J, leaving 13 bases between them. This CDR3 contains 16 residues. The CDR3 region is CASSSDLGDSNQPQHV. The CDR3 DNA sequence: TGTGCCAGCAGTTCGGATCTAGGGGATAGCAATCAGCCCCAGCATGTT.

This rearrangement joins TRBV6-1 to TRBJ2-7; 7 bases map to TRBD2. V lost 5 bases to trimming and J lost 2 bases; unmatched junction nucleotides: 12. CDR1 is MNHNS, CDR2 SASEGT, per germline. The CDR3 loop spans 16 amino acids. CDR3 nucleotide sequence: TGTGCCAGCAGTCCCTACGGCGGGGGACTAACCTACGAGCAGTACTTC. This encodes CASSPYGGGLTYEQYF.

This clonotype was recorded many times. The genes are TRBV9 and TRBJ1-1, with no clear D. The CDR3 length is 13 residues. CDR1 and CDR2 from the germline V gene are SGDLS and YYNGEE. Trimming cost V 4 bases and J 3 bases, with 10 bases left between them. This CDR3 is CASSPDGYTEAFF. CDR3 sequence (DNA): TGTGCCAGCAGCCCCGACGGATACACTGAAGCTTTCTTT.

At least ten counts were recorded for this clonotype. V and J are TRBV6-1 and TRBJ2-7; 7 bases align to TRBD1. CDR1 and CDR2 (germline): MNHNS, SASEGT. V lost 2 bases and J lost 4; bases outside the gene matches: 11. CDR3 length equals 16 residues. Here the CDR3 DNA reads TGTGCCAGCAGTGAAAAACAGGGGCGAATGGCATACGAGCAGTACTTC. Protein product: CASSEKQGRMAYEQYF.

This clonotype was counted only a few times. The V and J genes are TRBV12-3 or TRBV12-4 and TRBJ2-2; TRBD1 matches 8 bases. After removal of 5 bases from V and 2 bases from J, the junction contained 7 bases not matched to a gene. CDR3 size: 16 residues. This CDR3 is CASSILQGGNTGELFF. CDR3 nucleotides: TGTGCCAGCAGTATCCTACAGGGGGGAAACACCGGGGAGCTGTTTTTT.

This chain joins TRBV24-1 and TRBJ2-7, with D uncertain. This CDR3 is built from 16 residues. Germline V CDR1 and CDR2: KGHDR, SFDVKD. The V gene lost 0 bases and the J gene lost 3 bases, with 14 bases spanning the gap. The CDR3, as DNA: TGTGCCACCAGTGATTTGCCCGCCGTACAGCACTACGAGCAGTACTTC. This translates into CATSDLPAVQHYEQYF.

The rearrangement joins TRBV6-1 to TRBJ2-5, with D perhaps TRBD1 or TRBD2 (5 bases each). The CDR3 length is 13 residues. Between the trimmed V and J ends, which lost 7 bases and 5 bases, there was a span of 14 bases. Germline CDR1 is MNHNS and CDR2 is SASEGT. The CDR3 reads CASIKPGTETQYF. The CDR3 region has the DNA TGTGCCAGCATAAAGCCCGGGACGGAGACCCAGTACTTC.

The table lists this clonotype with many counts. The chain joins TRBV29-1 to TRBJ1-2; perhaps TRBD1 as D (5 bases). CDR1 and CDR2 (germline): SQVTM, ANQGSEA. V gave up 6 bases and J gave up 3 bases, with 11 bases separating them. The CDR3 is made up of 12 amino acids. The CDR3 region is CSVRGSDYGYTF. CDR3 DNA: TGCAGCGTACGGGGGTCTGACTATGGCTACACCTTC.

Here the CDR3 DNA reads TGTGCCACCACTGGGGGGGCACAGGTTGAGCAGTTCTTC. Its protein product is CATTGGAQVEQFF. This chain uses TRBV24-1 with TRBJ2-1, with a weak D call TRBD2 (7 bases). The CDR3 runs 13 residues. Germline-derived CDR1 and CDR2 are KGHDR and SFDVKD. Deletions cut 8 bases from V and 9 bases from J, with 16 bases between.

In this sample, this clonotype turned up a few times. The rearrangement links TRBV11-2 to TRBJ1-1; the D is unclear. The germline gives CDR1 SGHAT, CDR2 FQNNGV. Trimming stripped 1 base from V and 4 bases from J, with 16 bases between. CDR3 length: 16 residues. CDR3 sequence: CASSLVAGVFFTEAFF. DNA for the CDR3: TGTGCCAGCAGCTTAGTTGCAGGAGTATTTTTCACTGAAGCTTTCTTT. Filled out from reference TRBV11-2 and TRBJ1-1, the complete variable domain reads EAGVAQSPRYKIIEKRQSVAFWCNPISGHATLYWYQQILGQGPKLLIQFQNNGVVDDSQLPKDRFSAERLKGVDSTLKIQPAKLEDSAVYLCASSLVAGVFFTEAFFGQGTRLTVV.

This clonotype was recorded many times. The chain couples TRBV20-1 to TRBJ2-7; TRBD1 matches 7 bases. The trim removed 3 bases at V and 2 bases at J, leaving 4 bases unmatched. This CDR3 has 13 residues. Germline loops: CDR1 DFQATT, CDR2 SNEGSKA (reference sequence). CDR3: CSASPGQTYEQYF. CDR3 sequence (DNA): TGCAGTGCTAGCCCGGGACAGACCTACGAGCAGTACTTC.

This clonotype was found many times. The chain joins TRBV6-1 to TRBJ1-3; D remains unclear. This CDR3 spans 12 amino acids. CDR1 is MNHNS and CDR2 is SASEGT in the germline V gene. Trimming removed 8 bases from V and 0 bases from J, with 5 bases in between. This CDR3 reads CASEGSGNTIYF. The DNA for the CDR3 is TGTGCCAGCGAAGGCTCTGGAAACACCATATATTTT.

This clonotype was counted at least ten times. As DNA, the CDR3 is TGTGCCAGTAGTATAGGGGGTTCACCCCTCCACTTT. Its protein is CASSIGGSPLHF. The rearrangement links TRBV19 to TRBJ1-6; D remains unclear. There are 12 residues in the CDR3. Germline assignment: CDR1 LNHDA and CDR2 SQIVND (reference sequence). The germline V and J ends were trimmed by 1 base and 9 bases, with 4 bases remaining between them.